The clone carrying this TCR beta chain was seen ten or more times. This entry comes from a study of spatial heterogeneity in lung cancer. MiXCR was run by TCRdb on the 5' RACE reads, yielding one entry per CDR3 protein. The table records 35,000 to 55,000 distinct CDR3 sequences, approximately 22% of them present only once. The V end lost 3 bases, the J end lost 2 bases, and 8 bases lay between the germline ends. This CDR3 has 14 residues. The V gene's germline CDR1 is SGDLS and CDR2 YYNGEE. Time point indicated: blood at routine non-recurrence follow-up after resection. This chain uses TRBV9 with TRBJ2-2; D remains ambiguous. Material: PBMCs, obtained at follow-up. The receptor comes from a female donor with early-stage non-small cell lung cancer. The CDR3 protein is CASSGHFNTGELFF. The CDR3 DNA reads TGTGCCAGCAGCGGACACTTTAACACCGGGGAGCTGTTTTTT.